The 32 T cell receptor beta chains reported below all come from one sample, sequenced in a study of T cells and copy number aberrations in small-cell lung cancer. Repertoires were generated with immunoSEQ multiplex PCR, while TCRdb's copy carries only in-frame clones and drops some. This sample carries fewer than 1,500 clones, around 86% of them seen once, and the ten largest clones take 4.9%. The material sequenced was tumor tissue. All receptors derive from a woman aged 50 to 60 with small cell lung cancer.

The chain employs TRBV18 and TRBJ2-7; 11 bases align to TRBD2. Trimming removed 0 bases from V and 6 bases from J; junction bases left unmatched: 4. The CDR3 consists of 15 residues. The V gene's germline CDR1 is KGHSH and CDR2 LQKENI. The CDR3 loop is CASSPPLTSGAEQYF. Here the CDR3 DNA reads TGTGCCAGCTCACCACCGTTGACTAGCGGGGCCGAGCAGTACTTC. The full variable domain, completed using reference TRBV18 and TRBJ2-7, is NAGVMQNPRHLVRRRGQEARLRCSPMKGHSHVYWYRQLPEEGLKFMVYLQKENIIDESGMPKERFSAEFPKEGPSILRIQQVVRGDSAAYFCASSPPLTSGAEQYFGPGTRLTVT.

The chain carries TRBV5-1 and TRBJ1-1; no firm D call. The CDR3 length is 15 residues. Germline loops: CDR1 SGHRS, CDR2 YFSETQ. V lost 0 bases and J 3 bases, leaving 12 bases between the germline ends. CDR3 coding DNA: TGCGCCAGCAGCTTGGAATCTGGTATCCACACTGAAGCTTTCTTT. Protein sequence: CASSLESGIHTEAFF.

The chain is built from TRBV5-1 and TRBJ2-3; 12 nucleotides match TRBD2. The CDR3 is 16 amino acids. CDR1 is SGHRS and CDR2 is YFSETQ in the germline V gene. The V gene end was trimmed by 3 bases and the J gene end by 0 bases; junction bases not matched to a gene: 2. As DNA, the CDR3 is TGCGCCAGCAGCTCGGGGACTAGCGGGAGCACAGATACGCAGTATTTT. Translated: CASSSGTSGSTDTQYF.

The chain couples TRBV7-2 to TRBJ2-3; 12 bases are shared with TRBD2. The germline CDR1 and CDR2 sequences are SGHTA and FQGNSA. With V trimmed by 5 bases and J by 2 bases, 8 bases remained unmatched. The length of the CDR3 is 17 residues. CDR3 amino acids: CASSTRTSGVHTDTQYF. The CDR3 coding sequence is TGTGCCAGCAGCACGCGGACTAGCGGGGTCCACACAGATACGCAGTATTTT.

This clone was recorded a few times. The J gene is TRBJ2-1, the V gene TRBV11-3; 14 bases line up with TRBD2. This CDR3 spans 17 amino acids. The V gene's germline CDR1 is SGHNT and CDR2 YENEEA. Unmatched junction bases numbered 5, after V lost 1 base and J lost 6 bases. The CDR3 protein is CASSLGLAGGSSNEQFF. In DNA, the CDR3 is TGTGCCAGCAGCTTAGGACTAGCGGGAGGGAGTAGCAATGAGCAGTTCTTC.

This rearrangement joins TRBV30 to TRBJ1-1; TRBD1 agrees at 7 bases. The germline V gene encodes CDR1 GTSNPN and CDR2 SVGIG (reference sequence). J lost 0 bases, V lost 0 bases, and 7 bases had no gene match. The CDR3 sequence is 16 residues long. The CDR3 DNA follows: TGTGCCTGGAGTGTAGGGACAGTACCTATGAACACTGAAGCTTTCTTT. Protein: CAWSVGTVPMNTEAFF.

Within the sample, this clone is large (0.1 to 1%). The chain joins TRBV7-3 to TRBJ2-3; 7 nucleotides agree with TRBD1. The germline V gene has CDR1 SGHTA and CDR2 FQGTGA. CDR3 size: 14 residues. Losses at the gene ends were 2 bases for V and 3 bases for J; bases not matched to a gene: 2. CDR3 nucleotide sequence: TGTGCCAGCAGCTTACTGGACAGGACAGATACGCAGTATTTT. Translating gives CASSLLDRTDTQYF.

This sequence joins TRBV28 and TRBJ2-5; TRBD1 or TRBD2 may be the D gene (5 bases each). This CDR3 spans 16 amino acids. Per the germline V gene, CDR1 is MDHEN and CDR2 is SYDVKM. V lost 10 bases and J lost 5, with 26 bases in between. The CDR3 here is CATRLSTELDGETQYF. The CDR3 bases are TGTGCCACCCGACTATCGACAGAGCTGGATGGGGAGACCCAGTACTTC.

The CDR3 DNA reads TGTGCCAGCAATTCTGAGACCTACGAGCAGTACTTC. Translating gives CASNSETYEQYF. The chain recombines TRBV2 with TRBJ2-7; D is uncertain. Trimming left V 7 bases short and J 2 bases short, with 9 bases between. In germline, CDR1 is SNHLY, CDR2 FYNNEI. There are 12 residues in the CDR3.

The chain links TRBV18 to TRBJ1-2; 7 bases line up with TRBD1. V lost 3 bases to trimming and J lost 6 bases; unmatched junction nucleotides: 7. This CDR3 is built from 14 residues. Germline-derived CDR1 and CDR2 are KGHSH and LQKENI. CDR3 sequence reads: CASSPSTQGDGYTF. CDR3 nucleotide sequence: TGTGCCAGCTCACCTTCGACCCAGGGGGATGGCTACACCTTC.

CDR3: CASSWGGETQYF. CDR3 sequence (DNA): TGTGCCAGTAGTTGGGGGGGAGAGACCCAGTACTTC. The chain links TRBV19 to TRBJ2-5, with 7 nucleotides matching TRBD2. The CDR3 consists of 12 residues. V lost 5 bases and J lost 4; bases outside the gene matches: 1. CDR1 is LNHDA, CDR2 SQIVND, per germline (reference sequence).

The chain recombines TRBV9 with TRBJ1-2, with 7 nucleotides matching TRBD1. J gave up 4 bases and V 3 bases, and 9 bases lay outside the gene matches. Germline CDR1 SGDLS, CDR2 YYNGEE. The CDR3 contains 15 residues. The CDR3 sequence: CASSASLGTAYGYTF. CDR3 DNA: TGTGCCAGCAGCGCCAGCCTCGGGACAGCCTATGGCTACACCTTC.

The rearrangement joins TRBV27 to TRBJ1-2, with D unclear. Trimming stripped 3 bases from V and 2 bases from J, with 7 bases between. Germline CDR1 MNHEY, CDR2 SMNVEV (reference sequence). CDR3 length: 13 amino acids. DNA of the CDR3: TGTGCCAGCAGTTTTTTACAGAACTATGGCTACACCTTC. Protein sequence: CASSFLQNYGYTF.

This clone appeared a few times. The CDR3 reads CASSPETSTGRLAKNIQYF. CDR3 coding DNA: TGCGCCAGCAGCCCGGAAACTTCCACAGGGCGACTAGCCAAAAACATTCAGTACTTC. The J gene is TRBJ2-4, the V gene TRBV5-1; D might be TRBD1 (6 bases). CDR1 SGHRS and CDR2 YFSETQ come from the germline V gene. The ends were cut back, 4 bases at V and 0 bases at J, with 23 bases in the middle. CDR3 length equals 19 residues.

The chain joins TRBV30 to TRBJ2-1, with TRBD2 matching over 10 bases. CDR1 is GTSNPN, CDR2 SVGIG, per germline (reference sequence). This CDR3 is 16 amino acids long. CDR3 nucleotide sequence: TGTGCTCGGGCCCCTAGCGGGAGTCTGTCCTACAATGAGCAGTTCTTC. Translation gives CARAPSGSLSYNEQFF.

This chain links TRBV4-2 with TRBJ2-1; D is possibly TRBD2 (5 bases). The germline V gene encodes CDR1 LGHNA and CDR2 YNFKEQ. This CDR3 has 14 residues. V was shortened by 0 bases and J by 7 bases, with 10 bases between the two germline ends. CDR3 loop: CASSQELDSNEQFF. The CDR3 DNA reads TGTGCCAGCAGCCAAGAACTAGATAGTAATGAGCAGTTCTTC.

V gene TRBV23-1 combines with J gene TRBJ2-7; the D gene could be TRBD1 or TRBD2 (5 bases each). TRBV23-1 is an open reading frame, and its role is uncertain. This CDR3 comprises 15 residues. Trimming left V 0 bases short and J 3 bases short, with 12 bases between. This CDR3 is CASSQSGGLDYEQYF. The CDR3 DNA is TGCGCCAGCAGTCAATCTGGGGGTCTTGACTACGAGCAGTACTTC.

The chain links TRBV11-1 to TRBJ2-1; tentative D call: TRBD2 (5 bases). Germline assignment: CDR1 SGHAT and CDR2 FQDESV (reference sequence). This CDR3 has 14 residues. V was cut by 0 bases and J by 8 bases, with 11 bases left in between. CDR3 bases: TGTGCCAGCAGCTTAGCGAACGGGATCGATGAGCAGTTCTTC. Translated, it gives CASSLANGIDEQFF.

J is TRBJ1-2 and V is TRBV6-1; the D gene is possibly TRBD1 (6 bases). The V and J ends lost 1 base and 5 bases respectively, with 11 bases between them. The germline gives CDR1 MNHNS, CDR2 SASEGT. The CDR3 has 14 residues. The CDR3 protein is CASSEVGGGYGYTF. The CDR3 DNA follows: TGTGCCAGCAGTGAAGTCGGGGGCGGTTATGGCTACACCTTC.

The gene calls are TRBV30 and TRBJ2-7, with D uncertain. The length of the CDR3 is 12 residues. CDR1 and CDR2 from the germline V gene are GTSNPN and SVGIG (reference sequence). V dropped 0 bases and J dropped 3 bases, with 6 bases sitting between them. The CDR3 DNA is TGTGCCTGGAGTGTCTACGACTACGAGCAGTACTTC. Translating it yields CAWSVYDYEQYF.

The rearrangement uses TRBV19 and TRBJ1-5; D is unresolved. The ends were cut back, 5 bases at V and 6 bases at J, with 11 bases in the middle. Germline CDR1 and CDR2: LNHDA and SQIVND (reference sequence). This CDR3 has 13 amino acids. Written as DNA, the CDR3 is TGTGCCAGTAGTTTCCCCATTCCTCAGCCCCAGCATTTT. As protein: CASSFPIPQPQHF.

The chain recombines TRBV28 with TRBJ2-7; no clear D. The CDR3 runs 14 residues. The germline CDR1 and CDR2 sequences are MDHEN and SYDVKM. V lost 8 bases and J 0 bases, leaving 14 bases between the germline ends. The CDR3 protein is CASVRTLSSYEQYF. For the CDR3, the DNA is TGTGCCAGCGTGCGGACGTTGAGCTCCTACGAGCAGTACTTC.

This clone has a single count. The chain combines TRBV5-1 with TRBJ2-3; TRBD1 matches 9 bases. Germline V gene lookup returns CDR1 SGHRS and CDR2 YFSETQ. V lost 4 bases and J lost 0; bases outside the gene matches: 6. CDR3 length equals 16 residues. Here the CDR3 DNA reads TGCGCCAGCAGCGGAGGGACAGGGTCCAGCACAGATACGCAGTATTTT. It codes for CASSGGTGSSTDTQYF.

The V call is TRBV11-3, the J call TRBJ1-3; a possible D gene is TRBD1 (5 bases). CDR3 size: 14 residues. CDR1 and CDR2 from the germline V gene are SGHNT and YENEEA. Trimming cost V 2 bases and J 4 bases, with 9 bases left between them. The CDR3 DNA reads as TGTGCCAGCAGCTTACGAGGGGCAGGAAACACCATATATTTT. Protein: CASSLRGAGNTIYF.

The J gene is TRBJ2-1, the V gene TRBV18, with 11 bases identical to TRBD1. J lost 5 bases, V lost 5 bases, and 2 bases had no gene match. CDR1 is KGHSH and CDR2 is LQKENI in the germline V gene. This CDR3 is 14 amino acids long. The CDR3 spells CASSGQGANNEQFF. The CDR3 DNA follows: TGTGCCAGCTCAGGACAGGGGGCTAACAATGAGCAGTTCTTC. The variable domain in full, with the rest retrieved from reference TRBV18 and TRBJ2-1, is NAGVMQNPRHLVRRRGQEARLRCSPMKGHSHVYWYRQLPEEGLKFMVYLQKENIIDESGMPKERFSAEFPKEGPSILRIQQVVRGDSAAYFCASSGQGANNEQFFGPGTRLTVL.

The gene calls are TRBV7-9 and TRBJ2-2, with 7 nucleotides matching TRBD2. This CDR3 has 16 amino acids. The germline V gene encodes CDR1 SEHNR and CDR2 FQNEAQ (reference sequence). Losses at the gene ends were 5 bases for V and 0 bases for J; bases not matched to a gene: 6. CDR3 DNA: TGTGCCAGCAGCAGAGCAGCGGGGACGAACACCGGGGAGCTGTTTTTT. Its protein product is CASSRAAGTNTGELFF. Supplemented by reference TRBV7-9 and TRBJ2-2, the full variable domain reads DTGVSQNPRHKITKRGQNVTFRCDPISEHNRLYWYRQTLGQGPEFLTYFQNEAQLEKSRLLSDRFSAERPKGSFSTLEIQRTEQGDSAMYLCASSRAAGTNTGELFFGEGSRLTVL.

The gene calls are TRBV30 and TRBJ2-5, with TRBD2 matching over 8 bases. CDR1 GTSNPN and CDR2 SVGIG come from the germline V gene (reference sequence). V was clipped by 5 bases and J by 5 bases; unmatched bases: 10. CDR3 length: 14 residues. The CDR3 DNA is TGTGCCTGGGGGGCCGGGACTAGTCTTGAGACCCAGTACTTC. Translating gives CAWGAGTSLETQYF.

The rearrangement joins TRBV5-1 to TRBJ2-7; D gene ambiguous. This CDR3 has 16 amino acids. Looked up from germline, CDR1 is SGHRS and CDR2 is YFSETQ. Trimming took 4 bases from V and 0 from J, leaving 17 bases between them. The CDR3 region is CASSLIPAESSYEQYF. DNA for the CDR3: TGCGCCAGCAGCCTCATTCCGGCGGAAAGCTCCTACGAGCAGTACTTC.

V usage is TRBV30 and J usage is TRBJ1-2, with a possible D match to TRBD1 (6 bases). The CDR3 loop spans 15 amino acids. Trimming stripped 3 bases from V and 4 bases from J, with 18 bases between. Per the germline V gene, CDR1 is GTSNPN and CDR2 is SVGIG (reference sequence). Here the CDR3 DNA reads TGTGCCTGGAGCAAACCTGCAGGGGCCGGCTATGGCTACACCTTC. Protein product: CAWSKPAGAGYGYTF.

The chain employs TRBV5-5 and TRBJ1-2, with D uncertain. Trimming took off 1 base at V and 2 bases at J, with 6 bases between the two ends. The CDR3 has 13 amino acids. Germline CDR1 is SGHKS and CDR2 is YYEKEE (reference sequence). CDR3 in amino acids: CASSLYSNYGYTF. The CDR3 DNA sequence: TGTGCCAGCAGCTTGTACAGCAACTATGGCTACACCTTC. Combining the CDR3 with reference TRBV5-5 and TRBJ1-2 gives the whole variable domain DAGVTQSPTHLIKTRGQQVTLRCSPISGHKSVSWYQQVLGQGPQFIFQYYEKEERGRGNFPDRFSARQFPNYSSELNVNALLLGDSALYLCASSLYSNYGYTFGSGTRLTVV.

The chain is built from TRBV18 and TRBJ2-5; 7 positions match TRBD2. The J segment lost 2 bases and the V segment lost 3 bases, leaving 6 bases of the junction unmatched. The CDR3 sequence is 15 residues long. The germline gives CDR1 KGHSH, CDR2 LQKENI. Here the CDR3 reads CASSPNSGLQETQYF. In nucleotides, the CDR3 is TGTGCCAGCTCACCGAATAGCGGGCTACAAGAGACCCAGTACTTC.

The chain carries TRBV12-2 and TRBJ2-6; the table's TRBD1 call for D was not verified on the DNA. TRBV12-2 is marked as a pseudogene. This CDR3 has 18 amino acids. The CDR3 here is CASRCSGLTQSRANVLTF. For the CDR3, the DNA is TGTGCAAGTCGCTGTTCAGGGCTCACACAAAGTCGGGCCAACGTCCTGACTTTC.